This TCR beta chain was profiled in a study of cytotoxic CD8 clonotypes in ibrutinib-treated CLL. The overall study: After a median of 68 months, 14 patients stayed remitted and approximately 12 progressed; responses had been partial in 24 and complete in 2. Whole-study findings and limits: Higher clonality was seen at ibrutinib response and a return toward baseline at progression. The study sampled sustained-remission and progressing patients at different times.

Per germline, CDR1 MNHNS and CDR2 SASEGT. The CDR3 has 13 amino acids. V was clipped by 8 bases and J by 3 bases, with 11 bases between them. The table lists this clone with a few counts. What it recognizes is unknown. Depths of 1 in 200,000 to 1 in 1 million T cells were the sequencing target. Produced via immunoSEQ multiplex PCR; TCRdb's table is partial and in-frame only. Of more than 85,000 clones detected, over 60% appear once; the ten largest clones hold 20% to 25%. This TCR came from a human donor with chronic lymphocytic leukemia. This sample comprised PBMCs, obtained after 24 months of ibrutinib treatment. This sequence joins TRBV6-1 and TRBJ1-5; D is uncertain. As DNA, the CDR3 is TGTGCCAGCGCCGGGGTAGACAATCAGCCCCAGCATTTT. Its translation is CASAGVDNQPQHF.